Listed below are T cell receptor beta chains from one sample, sequenced in a study of PD-L1 blockade in urothelial cancer. The method was immunoSEQ multiplex PCR; TCRdb's version includes in-frame clones alone and lacks a portion of them. The table shows 71,000 or so clones, with approximately 91% occurring only once. Sample: PBMCs, taken around atezolizumab (anti-PD-L1) treatment. All receptors come from a man aged 60 to 69 with urothelial cancer. Both conserved end residues are part of each CDR3. A D gene is named only where the DNA matches it firmly. For some rows the clone size is stated as once, few or many, or as a class when expanded; others skip it.

j_call d_call clone_size cdr3_length v_call cdr3_nt cdr3_aa
TRBJ2-1 TRBD2 NA 15 TRBV25-1 TGTGCCAGCAGTGAATCACTAGCGGGAAGGGGTGAGCAGTTCTTC CASSESLAGRGEQFF
TRBJ1-3 NA once 16 TRBV9 TGTGCCAGCAGCGTAGCAAGTCAGGGTTCTGGAAACACCATATATTTT CASSVASQGSGNTIYF
TRBJ1-5 TRBD1 NA 16 TRBV19 TGTGCCAGTAGTATGGGTGACAGGGCGGGCCATCAGCCCCAGCATTTT CASSMGDRAGHQPQHF
TRBJ2-1 NA NA 17 TRBV15 TGTGCCACCAGCAGAGAAAGCGGCAGGAGCTCCTACAATGAGCAGTTCTTC CATSRESGRSSYNEQFF
TRBJ1-5 NA NA 12 TRBV7-2 TGTGCCAGCAGCGGCGACAGAGGTCCCCAGCATTTT CASSGDRGPQHF
TRBJ2-5 NA NA 13 TRBV5-1 TGCGCCAGCAACTTAGGGGGTGCAGGGCCCCAGTACTTC CASNLGGAGPQYF
TRBJ2-2 NA NA 13 TRBV5-1 TGCGCCAGCAGCCCCCGGGACACCGGGGAGCTGTTTTTT CASSPRDTGELFF
TRBJ1-2 NA few 12 TRBV30 TGTGCCTGGAGTACGGGAAACTATGGCTACACCTTC CAWSTGNYGYTF
TRBJ2-3 TRBD2 NA 18 TRBV7-9 TGTGCCAGCAGCTACCGGACTAGCGGGGAATCTAGCACAGATACGCAGTATTTT CASSYRTSGESSTDTQYF
TRBJ1-2 NA NA 13 TRBV30 TGTGCCTGGAGTGTCTCAGGCAGCTATGGCTACACCTTC CAWSVSGSYGYTF
TRBJ2-7 TRBD1 NA 16 TRBV5-1 TGCGCCAGCAGCTTGGGACCTGCAGGGGGATCCTACGAGCAGTACTTC CASSLGPAGGSYEQYF
TRBJ2-3 TRBD2 once 15 TRBV9 TGTGCCAGCGGAGGAGGGACTAGCGGGAGTGATACGCAGTATTTT CASGGGTSGSDTQYF
TRBJ2-2 TRBD1 NA 14 TRBV29-1 TGCAGCGTTAGTATTAGACAGGGCGCCGGGGAGCTGTTTTTT CSVSIRQGAGELFF
TRBJ2-7 TRBD1 NA 15 TRBV18 TGTGCCAGCTCATCGGGACAGCCAGGATCCTACGAGCAGTACTTC CASSSGQPGSYEQYF
TRBJ1-2 NA NA 15 TRBV4-1 TGCGCCAGCAGCCAATCGACAGCAACTAACTATGGCTACACCTTC CASSQSTATNYGYTF
TRBJ2-7 TRBD1 NA 15 TRBV19 TGTGCCAGTAGTACTCGCCAACAGGGGAGCTACGAGCAGTACTTC CASSTRQQGSYEQYF
TRBJ1-1 TRBD1 NA 14 TRBV18 TGTGCCAGCTCACCACAACAGGGGTGGACTGAAGCTTTCTTT CASSPQQGWTEAFF
TRBJ2-6 TRBD1 once 18 TRBV5-1 TGCGCCAGCAGCATCGGACAGGCGATTTCCTCTGGGGCCAACGTCCTGACTTTC CASSIGQAISSGANVLTF
TRBJ2-5 NA NA 11 TRBV7-2 TGTGCCAGCAGCTTAAGCGAGACCCAGTACTTC CASSLSETQYF
TRBJ2-1 NA NA 15 TRBV4-3 TGCGCCAGCAGCCCAGAAAGGACGGGGTACAATGAGCAGTTCTTC CASSPERTGYNEQFF
TRBJ1-2 TRBD1 NA 16 TRBV4-3 TGCGCCAGCAGCCAAGACGTCGGGACAGGAATACATGGCTACACCTTC CASSQDVGTGIHGYTF
TRBJ1-5 TRBD1 NA 14 TRBV28 TGTGCCAGCAGTCGGACAGGGAACAATCAGCCCCAGCATTTT CASSRTGNNQPQHF
TRBJ1-1 NA NA 17 TRBV2 TGTGCCAGCAGTGAACTGACAGGTGGTTTGAGGAACACTGAAGCTTTCTTT CASSELTGGLRNTEAFF
TRBJ2-7 TRBD1 NA 15 TRBV29-1 TGCAGCGTCTCCAGGACAGGGGGGTTCCCCTACGAGCAGTACTTC CSVSRTGGFPYEQYF
TRBJ2-2 TRBD2 NA 15 TRBV6-1 TGTGCCAGCAGTCGAGAACTAGCGGGGGTGGGGGAGCTGTTTTTT CASSRELAGVGELFF
TRBJ2-1 NA NA 12 TRBV19 TGTGCCAGTAAGTTCGGGTCCAATGAGCAGTTCTTC CASKFGSNEQFF
TRBJ2-4 NA NA 16 TRBV30 TGTGCCTGGAGTCATCAGGAGAACGGGGTCAAAAACATTCAGTACTTC CAWSHQENGVKNIQYF
TRBJ1-1 TRBD1 NA 14 TRBV6-5 TGTGCCAGCAGTTACCTCTTACAGGGGACTGAAGCTTTCTTT CASSYLLQGTEAFF
TRBJ1-1 NA NA 11 TRBV7-9 TGTGCCAGCAGTTACGACATTGGGGCTTTCTTT CASSYDIGAFF
TRBJ2-3 TRBD1 NA 15 TRBV5-1 TGCGCCAGCAGCGGGCCGGGACAGGGTAAGGATACGCAGTATTTT CASSGPGQGKDTQYF
TRBJ2-3 TRBD2 NA 16 TRBV5-1 TGCGCCAGCAGCCCGGGAGGTAGCGGGAACACAGATACGCAGTATTTT CASSPGGSGNTDTQYF
TRBJ1-5 NA NA 14 TRBV15 TGTGCCACCAGCCATACAGCTAACAATCAGCCCCAGCATTTT CATSHTANNQPQHF
TRBJ2-5 NA few 14 TRBV5-4 TGTGCCAGCAGCTTGGGGGGGCCGGGAAAAACCCAGTACTTC CASSLGGPGKTQYF
TRBJ1-1 TRBD1 NA 13 TRBV19 TGTGCCAGTGTCGGTCAGGGGGGCACTGAAGCTTTCTTT CASVGQGGTEAFF
TRBJ2-1 TRBD2 few 19 TRBV9 TGTGCCAGCAGCGTAGGAGCAAGAGATGGGGGACTAGCGGGACTTGAGCAGTTCTTC CASSVGARDGGLAGLEQFF
TRBJ2-7 NA NA 12 TRBV29-1 TGCAGCGTAGTTACAGGGACCTACGAGCAGTACTTC CSVVTGTYEQYF
TRBJ2-4 NA NA 14 TRBV11-2 TGTGCCAGCAGCCGGGTACAGGGGGGGAACATTCAGTACTTC CASSRVQGGNIQYF
TRBJ1-3 NA NA 15 TRBV19 TGTGCCAGTTTAAGGGGGTCGAGCTCTGGAAACACCATATATTTT CASLRGSSSGNTIYF
TRBJ2-5 NA NA 15 TRBV18 TGTGCCAGCTCACCACCAACAGGGCCTGGGGAGACCCAGTACTTC CASSPPTGPGETQYF
TRBJ2-1 NA few 12 TRBV29-1 TGCAGCGTTGTGATACAGTACAATGAGCAGTTCTTC CSVVIQYNEQFF
TRBJ2-2 NA once 15 TRBV7-9 TGTGCCAGCAGCTTTTCGGGACAGAACACCGGGGAGCTGTTTTTT CASSFSGQNTGELFF